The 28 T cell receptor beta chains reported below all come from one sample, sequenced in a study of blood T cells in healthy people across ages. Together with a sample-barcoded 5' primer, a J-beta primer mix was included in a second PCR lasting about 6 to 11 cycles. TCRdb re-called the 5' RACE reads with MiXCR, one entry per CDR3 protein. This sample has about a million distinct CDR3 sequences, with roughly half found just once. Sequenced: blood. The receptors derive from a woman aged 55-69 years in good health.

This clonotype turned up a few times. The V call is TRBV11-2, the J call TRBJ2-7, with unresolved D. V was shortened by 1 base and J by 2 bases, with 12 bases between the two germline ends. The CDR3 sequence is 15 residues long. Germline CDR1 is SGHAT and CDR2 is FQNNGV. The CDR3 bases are TGTGCCAGCAGCTTAGGTCAGGCTGGGGCCTACGAGCAGTACTTC. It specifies CASSLGQAGAYEQYF.

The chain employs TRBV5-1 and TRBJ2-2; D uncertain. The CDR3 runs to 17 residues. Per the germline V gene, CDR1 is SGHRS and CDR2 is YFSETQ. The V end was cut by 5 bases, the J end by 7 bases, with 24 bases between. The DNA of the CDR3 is TGCGCCAGCAGTCTCTGGGATGCCACCCTGGGTGACGGGGAGCTGTTTTTT. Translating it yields CASSLWDATLGDGELFF.

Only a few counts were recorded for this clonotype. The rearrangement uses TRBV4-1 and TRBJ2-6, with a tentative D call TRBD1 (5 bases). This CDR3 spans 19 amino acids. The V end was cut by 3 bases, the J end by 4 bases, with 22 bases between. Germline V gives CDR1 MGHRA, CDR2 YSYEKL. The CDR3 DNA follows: TGCGCCAGCAGCCAGCCCGGTGGACATTGGCTGCCCGGGGCCAACGTCCTGACTTTC. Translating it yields CASSQPGGHWLPGANVLTF.

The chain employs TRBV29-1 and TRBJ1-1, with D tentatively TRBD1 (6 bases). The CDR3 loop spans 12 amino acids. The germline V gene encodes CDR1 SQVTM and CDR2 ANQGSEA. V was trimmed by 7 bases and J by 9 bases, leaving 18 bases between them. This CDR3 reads CSATGTYQKAFF. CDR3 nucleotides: TGCAGCGCAACCGGGACATACCAAAAAGCTTTCTTT.

The CDR3 protein is CASSAERTATQYF. In nucleotides, the CDR3 is TGTGCCAGCTCAGCAGAACGAACCGCGACCCAGTACTTC. The genes are TRBV27 and TRBJ2-5; D call uncertain. The germline V and J ends were trimmed by 8 bases and 7 bases, with 17 bases remaining between them. Germline values: CDR1 MNHEY, CDR2 SMNVEV (reference sequence). The CDR3 length is 13 residues.

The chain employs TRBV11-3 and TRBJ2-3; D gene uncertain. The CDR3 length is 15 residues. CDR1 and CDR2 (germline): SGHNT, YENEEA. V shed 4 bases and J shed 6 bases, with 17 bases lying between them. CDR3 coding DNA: TGTGCCAGCAGCTCGCACGGAATTCTAGGCGATACGCAGTATTTT. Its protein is CASSSHGILGDTQYF.

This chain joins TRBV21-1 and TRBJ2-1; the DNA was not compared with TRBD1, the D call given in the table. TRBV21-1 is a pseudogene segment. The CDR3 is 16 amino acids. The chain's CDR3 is CASSIQDSFSYNEQFF. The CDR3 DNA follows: TGTGCCAGCAGCATCCAGGACAGCTTTTCCTACAATGAGCAGTTCTTC.

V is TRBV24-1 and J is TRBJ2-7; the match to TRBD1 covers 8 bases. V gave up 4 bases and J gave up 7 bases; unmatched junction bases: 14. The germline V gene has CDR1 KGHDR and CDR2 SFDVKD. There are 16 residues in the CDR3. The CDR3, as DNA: TGTGCCACCAGTGAATCAAACAGGGGGGTGTACAATGAGCAGTACTTC. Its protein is CATSESNRGVYNEQYF.

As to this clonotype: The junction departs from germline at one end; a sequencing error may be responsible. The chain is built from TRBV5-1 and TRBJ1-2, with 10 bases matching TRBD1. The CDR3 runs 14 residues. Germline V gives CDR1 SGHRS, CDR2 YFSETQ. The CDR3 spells CASSQGQGFGGCTF. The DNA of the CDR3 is TGCGCCAGCAGCCAGGGACAGGGGTTCGGGGGCTGCACCTTC.

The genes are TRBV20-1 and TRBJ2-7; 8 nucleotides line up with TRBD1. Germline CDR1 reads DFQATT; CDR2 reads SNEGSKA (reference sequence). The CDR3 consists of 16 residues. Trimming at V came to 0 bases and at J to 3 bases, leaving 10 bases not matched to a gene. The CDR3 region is CSARDISWDRHYEQYF. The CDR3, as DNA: TGCAGTGCTAGAGATATTTCCTGGGACAGGCACTACGAGCAGTACTTC.

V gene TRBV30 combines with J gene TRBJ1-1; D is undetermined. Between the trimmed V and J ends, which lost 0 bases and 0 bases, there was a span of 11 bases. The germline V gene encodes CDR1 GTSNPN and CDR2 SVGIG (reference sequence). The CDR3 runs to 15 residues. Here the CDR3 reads CAWSVGSPMNTEAFF. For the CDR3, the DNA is TGTGCCTGGAGTGTGGGTTCCCCGATGAACACTGAAGCTTTCTTT.

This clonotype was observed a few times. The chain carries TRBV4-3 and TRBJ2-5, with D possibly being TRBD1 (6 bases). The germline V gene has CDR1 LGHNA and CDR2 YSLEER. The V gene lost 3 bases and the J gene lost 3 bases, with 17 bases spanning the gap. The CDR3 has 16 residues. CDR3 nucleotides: TGCGCCAGCAGCCAGGGGTCAGGGGATGGGGAAGAGACCCAGTACTTC. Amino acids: CASSQGSGDGEETQYF.

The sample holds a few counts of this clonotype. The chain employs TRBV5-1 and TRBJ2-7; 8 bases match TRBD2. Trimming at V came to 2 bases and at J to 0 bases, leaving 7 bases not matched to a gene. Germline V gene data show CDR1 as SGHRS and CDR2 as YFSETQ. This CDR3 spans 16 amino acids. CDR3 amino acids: CASSLSGGRSSYEQYF. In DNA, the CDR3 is TGCGCCAGCAGCTTATCGGGGGGGAGATCCTCCTACGAGCAGTACTTC. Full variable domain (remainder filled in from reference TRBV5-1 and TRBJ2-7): KAGVTQTPRYLIKTRGQQVTLSCSPISGHRSVSWYQQTPGQGLQFLFEYFSETQRNKGNFPGRFSGRQFSNSRSEMNVSTLELGDSALYLCASSLSGGRSSYEQYFGPGTRLTVT.

As DNA, the CDR3 is TGTGCCAGCAGCCAAGACTCGAGACTAGTCTACGAGCAGTACTTC. Its protein product is CASSQDSRLVYEQYF. This chain joins TRBV3-1 and TRBJ2-7, with D maybe TRBD2 (6 bases). CDR1 and CDR2 (germline): LGHDT, YNNKEL (reference sequence). The CDR3 contains 15 residues. Trimming removed 0 bases at V and 3 bases at J, with 12 bases between.

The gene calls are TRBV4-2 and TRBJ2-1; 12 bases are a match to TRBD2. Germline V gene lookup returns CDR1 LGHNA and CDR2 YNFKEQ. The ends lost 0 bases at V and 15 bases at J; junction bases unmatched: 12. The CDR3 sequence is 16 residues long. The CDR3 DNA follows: TGTGCCAGCAGCCAAGATGGAACTAGCGGGAGGTCGGCTGGGTTCTTC. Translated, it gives CASSQDGTSGRSAGFF.

Written as DNA, the CDR3 is TGTGCCAGCAGCTCTCGGGATCGAAGCTCCTACGAGCAGTACTTC. Protein product: CASSSRDRSSYEQYF. The rearrangement uses TRBV7-9 and TRBJ2-7, with D maybe TRBD2 (5 bases). This CDR3 spans 15 amino acids. Germline V gives CDR1 SEHNR, CDR2 FQNEAQ (reference sequence). Trimming took off 4 bases at V and 0 bases at J, with 13 bases between the two ends.

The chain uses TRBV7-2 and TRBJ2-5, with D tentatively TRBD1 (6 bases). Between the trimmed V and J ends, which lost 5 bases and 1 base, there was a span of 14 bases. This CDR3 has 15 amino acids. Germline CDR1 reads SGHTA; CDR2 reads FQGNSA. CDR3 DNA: TGTGCCAGCAGCCTAAACCTGGGGGCCCAAGAGACCCAGTACTTC. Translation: CASSLNLGAQETQYF.

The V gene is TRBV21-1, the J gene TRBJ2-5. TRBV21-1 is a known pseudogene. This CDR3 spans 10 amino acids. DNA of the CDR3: TGTGCCAGGCTGGGGGAGACCCAGTACTTC. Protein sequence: CARLGETQYF.

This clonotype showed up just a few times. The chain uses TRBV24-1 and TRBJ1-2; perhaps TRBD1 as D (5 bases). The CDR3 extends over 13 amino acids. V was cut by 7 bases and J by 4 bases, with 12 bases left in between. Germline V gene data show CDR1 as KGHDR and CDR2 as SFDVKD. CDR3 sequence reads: CATRDSGAYGYTF. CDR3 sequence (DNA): TGTGCCACCAGGGACTCTGGGGCCTATGGCTACACCTTC.

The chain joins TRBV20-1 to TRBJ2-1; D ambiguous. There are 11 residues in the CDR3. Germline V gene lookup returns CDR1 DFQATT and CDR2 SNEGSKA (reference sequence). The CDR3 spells CNAESYNEQFF. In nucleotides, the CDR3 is TGCAATGCAGAATCCTACAATGAGCAGTTCTTC.

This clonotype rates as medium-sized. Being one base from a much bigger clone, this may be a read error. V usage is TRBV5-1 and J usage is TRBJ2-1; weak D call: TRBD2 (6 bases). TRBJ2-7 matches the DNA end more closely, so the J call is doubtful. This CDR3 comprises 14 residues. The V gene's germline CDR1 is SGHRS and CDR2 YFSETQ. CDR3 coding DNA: TGCGCCAGCAGCTCCGGGAGCGGATACAATGAGCAGTACTTC. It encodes CASSSGSGYNEQYF.

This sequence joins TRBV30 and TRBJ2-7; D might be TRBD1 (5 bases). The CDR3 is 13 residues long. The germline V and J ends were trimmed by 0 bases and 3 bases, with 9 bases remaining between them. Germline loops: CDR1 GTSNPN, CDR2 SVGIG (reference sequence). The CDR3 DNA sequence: TGTGCCTGGAGTGTGCTCGACAGCTACGAGCAGTACTTC. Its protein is CAWSVLDSYEQYF.

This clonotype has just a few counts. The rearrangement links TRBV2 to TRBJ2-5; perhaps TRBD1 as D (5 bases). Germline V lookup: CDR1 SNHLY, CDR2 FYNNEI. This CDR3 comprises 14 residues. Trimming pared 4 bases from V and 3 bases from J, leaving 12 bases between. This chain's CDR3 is CASSAQGWEETQYF. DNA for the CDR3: TGTGCCAGCAGTGCGCAGGGTTGGGAAGAGACCCAGTACTTC.

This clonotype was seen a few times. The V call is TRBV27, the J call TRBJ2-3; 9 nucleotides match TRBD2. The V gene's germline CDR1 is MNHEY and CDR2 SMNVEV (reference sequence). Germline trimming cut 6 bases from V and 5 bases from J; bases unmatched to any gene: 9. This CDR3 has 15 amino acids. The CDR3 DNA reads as TGTGCCAGCAGCTACTTAGCGGGAGCCAAAGATACGCAGTATTTT. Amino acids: CASSYLAGAKDTQYF.

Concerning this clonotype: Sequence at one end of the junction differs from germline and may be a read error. The DNA of the CDR3 is TGCGCCAGCAGTTTAGGAAAAAAGTTCTGGACCCAGTACTTC. Protein sequence: CASSLGKKFWTQYF. This sequence joins TRBV28 and TRBJ2-7; D is uncertain. Gene TRBJ2-5 matches the end of the DNA better, so the J call may be wrong. The CDR3 is made up of 14 amino acids. CDR1 and CDR2 from the germline V gene are MDHEN and SYDVKM.

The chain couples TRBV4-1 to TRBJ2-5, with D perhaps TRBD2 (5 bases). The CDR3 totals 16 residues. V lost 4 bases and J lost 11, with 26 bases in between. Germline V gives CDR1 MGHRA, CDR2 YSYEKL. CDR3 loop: CASSRTPTSVDNEQYF. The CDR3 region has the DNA TGCGCCAGCAGCCGGACTCCGACATCGGTCGACAATGAGCAGTACTTC.

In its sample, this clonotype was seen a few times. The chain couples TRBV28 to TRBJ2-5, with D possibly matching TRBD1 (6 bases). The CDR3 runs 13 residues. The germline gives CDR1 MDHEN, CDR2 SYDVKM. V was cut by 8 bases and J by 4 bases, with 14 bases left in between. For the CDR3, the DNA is TGTGCCAGCTGTAAACTAGGGGGAGAGACCCAGTACTTC. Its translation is CASCKLGGETQYF.

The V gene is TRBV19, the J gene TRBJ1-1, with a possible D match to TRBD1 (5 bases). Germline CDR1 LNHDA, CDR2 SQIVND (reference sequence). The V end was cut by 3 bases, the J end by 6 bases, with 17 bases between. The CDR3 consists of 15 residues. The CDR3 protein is CASSMWGLRGPEAFF. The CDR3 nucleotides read TGTGCCAGTAGTATGTGGGGACTGAGGGGTCCTGAAGCTTTCTTT.